These 19 T cell receptor beta chains originate from one sample sequenced in a study of cytomegalovirus exposure and HLA in healthy donors. With 60 Vbeta and 13 Jbeta primers, the PCR was carried out. Clones were read by immunoSEQ multiplex PCR, and TCRdb kept only the in-frame ones, dropping some. The sample shows roughly 100,000 clones, more than 80% of them seen only once. The sequenced sample consisted of PBMCs. The receptors come from a man younger than 35 in good health and CMV-seronegative.

The chain has TRBV4-3 and TRBJ2-2; tentatively, D is TRBD2 (6 bases). Trimming shortened V by 1 base and J by 0 bases, and 9 bases separated the two germline ends. Germline CDR1 reads LGHNA; CDR2 reads YSLEER. This CDR3 region has 16 residues. DNA of the CDR3: TGCGCCAGCAGCCAAGGAGGCGGGGCGAACACCGGGGAGCTGTTTTTT. This encodes CASSQGGGANTGELFF.

This clone was picked up one time. The V and J genes are TRBV7-8 and TRBJ1-2, with a tentative D call TRBD1 (5 bases). The CDR3 loop spans 16 amino acids. CDR1 is SGHVS, CDR2 FQNEAQ, per germline. Trimming removed 3 bases at V and 2 bases at J, with 16 bases between. The CDR3 is CASSFNRRLPNYGYTF. The CDR3 DNA sequence: TGTGCCAGCAGCTTCAACAGGCGCTTACCCAACTATGGCTACACCTTC. Complete variable domain (other parts from reference TRBV7-8 and TRBJ1-2): GAGVSQSPRYKVAKRGQDVALRCDPISGHVSLFWYQQALGQGPEFLTYFQNEAQLDKSGLPSDRFFAERPEGSVSTLKIQRTQQEDSAVYLCASSFNRRLPNYGYTFGSGTRLTVV.

The rearrangement joins TRBV27 to TRBJ2-1, with 13 bases fitting TRBD2. Trimming took 6 bases from V and 5 from J; bases not matched to a gene: 4. Germline V gene sequence: CDR1 MNHEY, CDR2 SMNVEV (reference sequence). The CDR3 runs 15 residues. The CDR3 bases are TGTGCCAGCAGCCCAGGACTAGCGGGAGACAATGAGCAGTTCTTC. Amino acids: CASSPGLAGDNEQFF.

A note on this clone: The junction departs from the called germline gene at one end, perhaps through a read error. The chain uses TRBV27 and TRBJ2-2, with D possibly matching TRBD1 (5 bases). Germline V gene data show CDR1 as MNHEY and CDR2 as SMNVEV (reference sequence). The CDR3 sequence is 16 residues long. DNA of the CDR3: TGTGCCGGCAGCCCAGGGCCCTATAGGAGCTCCGGGGAGCTGTTTTTT. Its translation: CAGSPGPYRSSGELFF.

This clone was counted between two and nine times. The sample holds other DNA sequences that translate to the same CDR3. The V gene is TRBV6-6, the J gene TRBJ2-2, with D hard to call. The CDR3 is 14 amino acids. The ends were cut back, 2 bases at V and 4 bases at J, with 8 bases in the middle. Germline V gene data show CDR1 as MNHNY and CDR2 as SVGAGI (reference sequence). The CDR3 coding sequence is TGTGCCAGCAGTTACGATAGTGGCACCGGGGAGCTGTTTTTT. Translated, it gives CASSYDSGTGELFF.

The rearrangement links TRBV19 to TRBJ2-2, with D possibly TRBD2 on 5 matching bases. With 5 bases removed from V and 5 bases from J, the gap between germline ends came to 12 bases. Germline CDR1 LNHDA, CDR2 SQIVND (reference sequence). The CDR3 contains 14 residues. The CDR3 reads CASSWGEGTGELFF. DNA of the CDR3: TGTGCCAGTAGTTGGGGAGAGGGTACCGGGGAGCTGTTTTTT.

With regard to this clone: The junction departs from the called germline gene at one end, perhaps through a read error. The chain is built from TRBV5-8 and TRBJ2-7; 7 bases fit TRBD1. The CDR3 sequence is 11 residues long. Germline values: CDR1 SGHTS, CDR2 YDEGEE. CDR3 amino acids: CASSSNRGRDF. The DNA for the CDR3 is TGTGCCAGCAGCTCCAACAGGGGTAGGGACTTC.

This clone was detected only once. V is TRBV7-2 and J is TRBJ1-5; D may be TRBD1 (6 bases). V was shortened by 5 bases and J by 4 bases, with 15 bases between the two germline ends. Germline V gene sequence: CDR1 SGHTA, CDR2 FQGNSA. The CDR3 runs 15 residues. This CDR3 reads CASSPHPDRNQPQHF. In DNA, the CDR3 is TGTGCCAGCAGCCCTCACCCTGACAGGAATCAGCCCCAGCATTTT. Looking up the rest from reference TRBV7-2 and TRBJ1-5 gives the full variable domain: GAGVSQSPSNKVTEKGKDVELRCDPISGHTALYWYRQSLGQGLEFLIYFQGNSAPDKSGLPSDRFSAERTGGSVSTLTIQRTQQEDSAVYLCASSPHPDRNQPQHFGDGTRLSIL.

This sequence joins TRBV9 and TRBJ1-4; the match to TRBD1 covers 8 bases. The germline gives CDR1 SGDLS, CDR2 YYNGEE. The CDR3 sequence is 14 residues long. V shed 3 bases and J 10 bases; nucleotides not matched to a gene: 8. The CDR3 spells CASSDRDRRGKLFF. The CDR3 DNA sequence: TGTGCCAGCAGCGATCGGGACAGGCGAGGAAAACTGTTTTTT.

This clone was seen a few times. The rearrangement links TRBV7-9 to TRBJ1-2, with D maybe TRBD1 (6 bases). The ends were cut back, 1 base at V and 2 bases at J, with 11 bases in the middle. This CDR3 spans 15 amino acids. Germline V gene lookup returns CDR1 SEHNR and CDR2 FQNEAQ (reference sequence). CDR3 DNA: TGTGCCAGCAGCTTAGAAGGCGGACAGAACTATGGCTACACCTTC. This codes for CASSLEGGQNYGYTF.

The chain has TRBV18 and TRBJ1-5; D is unresolved. The germline CDR1 and CDR2 sequences are KGHSH and LQKENI. CDR3 length: 15 amino acids. V was trimmed by 6 bases and J by 3 bases, leaving 15 bases between them. The CDR3 nucleotides are TGTGCCAGCTCGTACGGGAAGTATGACAATCAGCCCCAGCATTTT. Protein product: CASSYGKYDNQPQHF.

The gene calls are TRBV9 and TRBJ2-7, with a weak D call TRBD2 (5 bases). This CDR3 is 15 amino acids long. Trimming took off 3 bases at V and 7 bases at J, with 20 bases between the two ends. Germline assignment: CDR1 SGDLS and CDR2 YYNGEE. The CDR3 loop is CASSGTLAGPSEQYF. The CDR3 region has the DNA TGTGCCAGCAGCGGGACGTTGGCGGGCCCCTCAGAGCAGTACTTC.

This clone was counted a single time. The rearrangement uses TRBV2 and TRBJ2-5, with TRBD1 matching 10 bases. Germline V gene data show CDR1 as SNHLY and CDR2 as FYNNEI. Unmatched junction bases numbered 11, after V lost 10 bases and J lost 0 bases. The CDR3 consists of 16 residues. CDR3 DNA: TGTGCCACCAGACAGGGGGCCAAACTGTACCAAGAGACCCAGTACTTC. This codes for CATRQGAKLYQETQYF.

This chain connects TRBV27 to TRBJ1-1, with 8 nucleotides matching TRBD1. Germline values: CDR1 MNHEY, CDR2 SMNVEV (reference sequence). V lost 7 bases and J lost 1; bases outside the gene matches: 5. This CDR3 contains 14 residues. The CDR3 bases are TGTGCCAGCACCTCCACAGGGGGGAACACTGAAGCTTTCTTT. Protein sequence: CASTSTGGNTEAFF.

The CDR3 spells CASSAVDREENIQYF. The CDR3 DNA sequence: TGCGCCAGCAGCGCAGTCGACAGGGAGGAAAACATTCAGTACTTC. The chain recombines TRBV5-1 with TRBJ2-4, with D possibly being TRBD1 (7 bases). V was cut by 4 bases and J by 5 bases, with 16 bases left in between. The germline gives CDR1 SGHRS, CDR2 YFSETQ. The CDR3 extends over 15 amino acids.

J is TRBJ2-7 and V is TRBV6-1; 8 bases map to TRBD2. The V and J ends lost 2 bases and 3 bases, in that order; junction bases with no gene match: 6. CDR3 length: 15 residues. Germline CDR1 MNHNS, CDR2 SASEGT. The CDR3 nucleotides are TGTGCCAGCAGTGAAATAGCGGGGACCCTCTACGAGCAGTACTTC. This sequence encodes CASSEIAGTLYEQYF.

This chain links TRBV18 with TRBJ1-2, with 9 bases that match TRBD1. Trimming cost V 2 bases and J 3 bases; bases outside gene matches: 7. Germline CDR1 reads KGHSH; CDR2 reads LQKENI. CDR3 length: 16 residues. This CDR3 is CASSPEIWTGDYGYTF. In nucleotides, the CDR3 is TGTGCCAGCTCACCAGAGATCTGGACAGGGGACTATGGCTACACCTTC. The full variable domain, rest sourced from reference TRBV18 and TRBJ1-2, is NAGVMQNPRHLVRRRGQEARLRCSPMKGHSHVYWYRQLPEEGLKFMVYLQKENIIDESGMPKERFSAEFPKEGPSILRIQQVVRGDSAAYFCASSPEIWTGDYGYTFGSGTRLTVV.

This clone was recorded once. The V gene is TRBV6-5, the J gene TRBJ2-7; D is possibly TRBD2 (5 bases). Trimming shortened V by 9 bases and J by 6 bases, and 15 bases separated the two germline ends. The CDR3 contains 12 residues. Germline V gene sequence: CDR1 MNHEY, CDR2 SVGAGI. The CDR3 nucleotides read TGTGCCAGTAGGGTCACTGCGGGCGAGCAGTACTTC. This sequence encodes CASRVTAGEQYF.

This clone appeared once. The chain links TRBV9 to TRBJ2-5, with a possible D match to TRBD2 (7 bases). Germline-derived CDR1 and CDR2 are SGDLS and YYNGEE. The V gene lost 0 bases and the J gene lost 4 bases, with 10 bases spanning the gap. The CDR3 is made up of 14 amino acids. CDR3 DNA sequence: TGTGCCAGCAGCGTAGGAGGGGGGGGAGAGACCCAGTACTTC. Protein: CASSVGGGGETQYF.